Shown below are 6 T cell receptor beta chains from a single sample sequenced in a study of T-cell reconstitution after alpha-beta-depleted transplantation in children. As it was prepared, the TCRbeta library received unique molecular identifiers. TCRdb reanalysed the PCR reads using MiXCR and keeps one entry per CDR3 protein. This table has 350,000 to 500,000 distinct CDR3 sequences, roughly two fifths appearing once. Sequenced material: PBMCs, taken before TCRalphabeta/CD19-depleted stem cell transplant. Receptors originate from a girl aged 2-9 years with aplastic anemia, due to receive a stem cell transplant.

The chain carries TRBV6-2 or TRBV6-3 and TRBJ2-3, with D perhaps TRBD2 (6 bases). With 6 bases removed from V and 4 bases from J, the gap between germline ends came to 17 bases. Germline V gene data show CDR1 as MNHEY and CDR2 as SVGEGT. CDR3 length: 15 amino acids. This CDR3 is CASSSRRAFADTQYF. Written as DNA, the CDR3 is TGTGCCAGCAGCTCCCGGAGGGCCTTCGCAGATACGCAGTATTTT.

A few counts support this clonotype. V and J are TRBV7-2 and TRBJ2-7; 7 positions match TRBD1. Germline CDR1 and CDR2: SGHTA and FQGNSA. V dropped 4 bases and J dropped 4; count of bases not matched to a gene: 7. CDR3 size: 14 residues. This chain's CDR3 is CASSSGQEEYEQYF. In nucleotides, the CDR3 is TGTGCCAGCAGCTCCGGACAGGAGGAGTACGAGCAGTACTTC. Combining the CDR3 with reference TRBV7-2 and TRBJ2-7 gives the whole variable domain GAGVSQSPSNKVTEKGKDVELRCDPISGHTALYWYRQSLGQGLEFLIYFQGNSAPDKSGLPSDRFSAERTGGSVSTLTIQRTQQEDSAVYLCASSSGQEEYEQYFGPGTRLTVT.

Of note for this clonotype: A much bigger clone sits one base away, suggesting this may be a read error. The chain links TRBV12-3 or TRBV12-4 to TRBJ2-1; 8 bases line up with TRBD2. This CDR3 has 15 residues. CDR3: CAISSREGYYNEQFF. The CDR3, as DNA: TGTGCCATCAGTTCCCGGGAGGGCTATTACAATGAGCAGTTCTTC.

The V gene is TRBV6-1, the J gene TRBJ1-1; TRBD1 might be the D (5 bases). CDR1 and CDR2 from the germline V gene are MNHNS and SASEGT. CDR3 length: 15 amino acids. Trimming removed 7 bases from V and 5 bases from J, with 20 bases in between. The CDR3 is CASTKRGIGGTEAFF. The CDR3 coding sequence is TGTGCCAGCACCAAACGGGGTATCGGGGGGACTGAAGCTTTCTTT.

In this sample, this clonotype turned up a few times. This chain uses TRBV7-6 with TRBJ2-1; TRBD2 matches 8 bases. The trim removed 1 base at V and 2 bases at J, leaving 4 bases unmatched. The germline gives CDR1 SGHVS, CDR2 FNYEAQ. The CDR3 consists of 16 residues. Here the CDR3 DNA reads TGTGCCAGCAGCTTAGGGCGGGAGGCCCCCTACAATGAGCAGTTCTTC. Residues: CASSLGREAPYNEQFF.

This chain uses TRBV12-3 or TRBV12-4 with TRBJ2-1; TRBD2 aligns across 11 bases. The CDR3 is 16 amino acids. J lost 8 bases, V lost 4 bases, and 10 bases had no gene match. The CDR3 region is CASSSYRLAGGDEQFF. DNA for the CDR3: TGTGCCAGCAGTTCTTACCGGCTAGCGGGAGGCGATGAGCAGTTCTTC.